The T cell receptor beta chain under discussion was sequenced for a study of Ad26.COV2.S vaccination and SARS-CoV-2 variants. General study points: Substantial breadth was reported for post-vaccination spike-specific CD8+ and CD4+ T cells.

Per the germline V gene, CDR1 is GTSNPN and CDR2 is SVGIG (reference sequence). Trimming shortened V by 0 bases and J by 6 bases, and 18 bases separated the two germline ends. This CDR3 comprises 17 residues. Only in-frame clones appear in the TCRdb table, and some are missing; sequencing was by immunoSEQ multiplex PCR. The repertoire holds 200,000 to 250,000 clones, approximately 87% seen once, with roughly a tenth in the top ten. Treatment denoted: some 19 received Ad26.COV2.S at low or high dose, single or two shots; 5 received placebo; per-sample allocation not given. Each sample was drawn 63 days after the first injection (of vaccine or placebo). Comments on this clone: Its antigen is not known.

The receptor comes from a person aged 18-60 years who received the Ad26.COV2.S COVID-19 vaccine or a placebo. The material was peripheral blood, obtained in a trial of Ad26.COV2.S vaccine versus placebo. V is TRBV30 and J is TRBJ1-6; D uncertain. CDR3 sequence reads: CAWSVKVGSLGNSPLHF. In nucleotides, the CDR3 is TGTGCCTGGAGTGTAAAGGTTGGGAGTCTCGGTAATTCACCCCTCCACTTT.